This T cell receptor (beta chain) was documented in a study of cytomegalovirus exposure and HLA in healthy donors. On this clone: Its matching antigen is unknown.

Germline V gene lookup returns CDR1 SGHRS and CDR2 YFSETQ. Germline trimming cut 0 bases from V and 2 bases from J; bases unmatched to any gene: 8. The CDR3 consists of 19 residues. Study-wide results and caveats: In a later analysis, an Asian-associated ancestry cluster reportedly showed fewer N-insertions than the 666-donor mean. The later analysis indicated that the majority of CMV-associated TCR beta chains appeared HLA-restricted.

This PCR relied on a set of 60 Vbeta primers and 13 Jbeta primers. Method: immunoSEQ multiplex PCR; TCRdb's copy keeps in-frame clones and lacks some. The table includes 99,000 or so clones, roughly 80% detected once. This sequence joins TRBV5-1 and TRBJ2-3; TRBD2 matches at 14 bases. The clonotype originates from a man aged 60-69 years in good health and CMV-seropositive. Material: PBMCs. The CDR3 nucleotides are TGCGCCAGCAGCTTGGCCAGGGGACTAGCGGGGGAACCCACAGATACGCAGTATTTT. Its protein product is CASSLARGLAGEPTDTQYF.